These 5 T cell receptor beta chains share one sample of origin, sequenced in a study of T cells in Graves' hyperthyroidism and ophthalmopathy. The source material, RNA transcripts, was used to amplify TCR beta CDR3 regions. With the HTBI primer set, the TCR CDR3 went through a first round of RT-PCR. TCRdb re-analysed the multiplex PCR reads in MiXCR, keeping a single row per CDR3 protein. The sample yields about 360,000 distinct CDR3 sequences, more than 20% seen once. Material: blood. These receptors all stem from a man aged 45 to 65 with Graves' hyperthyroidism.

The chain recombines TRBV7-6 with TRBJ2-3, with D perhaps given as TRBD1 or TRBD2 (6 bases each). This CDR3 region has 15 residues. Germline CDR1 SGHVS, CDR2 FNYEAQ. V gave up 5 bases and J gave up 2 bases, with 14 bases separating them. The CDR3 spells CASSPGRGPTDTQYF. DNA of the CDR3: TGTGCCAGCAGCCCTGGACGGGGGCCCACAGATACGCAGTATTTT. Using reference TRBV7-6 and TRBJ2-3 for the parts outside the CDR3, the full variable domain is GAGVSQSPRYKVTKRGQDVALRCDPISGHVSLYWYRQALGQGPEFLTYFNYEAQQDKSGLPNDRFSAERPEGSISTLTIQRTEQRDSAMYRCASSPGRGPTDTQYFGPGTRLTVL.

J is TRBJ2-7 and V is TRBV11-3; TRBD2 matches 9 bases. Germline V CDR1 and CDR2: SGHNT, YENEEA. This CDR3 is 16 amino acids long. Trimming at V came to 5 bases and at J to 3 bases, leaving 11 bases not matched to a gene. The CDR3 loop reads CASSQDQGSGSYEQYF. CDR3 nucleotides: TGTGCCAGCAGCCAAGATCAGGGTAGCGGGAGCTACGAGCAGTACTTC.

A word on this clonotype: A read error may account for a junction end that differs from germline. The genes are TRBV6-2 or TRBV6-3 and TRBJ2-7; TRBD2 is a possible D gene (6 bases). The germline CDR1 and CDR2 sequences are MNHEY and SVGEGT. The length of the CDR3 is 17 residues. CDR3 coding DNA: TGTGCCAGCAGCCCCGGGAGTTGGCAGCCCGTCTCCTGCGAGCAGTACTTC. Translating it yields CASSPGSWQPVSCEQYF.

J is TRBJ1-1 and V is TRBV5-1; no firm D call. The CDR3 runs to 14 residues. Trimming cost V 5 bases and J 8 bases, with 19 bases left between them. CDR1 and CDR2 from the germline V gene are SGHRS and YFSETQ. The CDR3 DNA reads TGCGCCAGCAGATTTCTAATCGGGTCAGAAGAAGCTTTCTTT. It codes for CASRFLIGSEEAFF.

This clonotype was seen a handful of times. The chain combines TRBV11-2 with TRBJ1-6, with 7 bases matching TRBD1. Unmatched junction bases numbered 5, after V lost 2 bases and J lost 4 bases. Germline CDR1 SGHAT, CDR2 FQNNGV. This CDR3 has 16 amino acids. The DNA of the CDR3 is TGTGCCAGCAGCTTATCGGAGGGGGCTTATAATTCACCCCTCCACTTT. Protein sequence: CASSLSEGAYNSPLHF.